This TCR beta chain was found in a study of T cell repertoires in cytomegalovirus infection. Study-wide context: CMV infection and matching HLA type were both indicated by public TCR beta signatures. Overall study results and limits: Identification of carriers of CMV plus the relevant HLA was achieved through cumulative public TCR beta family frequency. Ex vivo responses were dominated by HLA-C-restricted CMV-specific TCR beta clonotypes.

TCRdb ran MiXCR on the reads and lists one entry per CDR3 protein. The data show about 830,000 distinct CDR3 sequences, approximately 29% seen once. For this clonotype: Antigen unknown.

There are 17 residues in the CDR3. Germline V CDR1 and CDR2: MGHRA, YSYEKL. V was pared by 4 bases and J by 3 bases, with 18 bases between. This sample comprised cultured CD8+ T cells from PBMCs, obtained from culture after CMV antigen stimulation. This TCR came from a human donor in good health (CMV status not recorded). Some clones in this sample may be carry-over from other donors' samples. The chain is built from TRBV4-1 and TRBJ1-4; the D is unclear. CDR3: CASSPRAGLLANEKLFF. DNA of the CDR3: TGCGCCAGCAGCCCCCGGGCAGGCCTACTTGCTAATGAAAAACTGTTTTTT.